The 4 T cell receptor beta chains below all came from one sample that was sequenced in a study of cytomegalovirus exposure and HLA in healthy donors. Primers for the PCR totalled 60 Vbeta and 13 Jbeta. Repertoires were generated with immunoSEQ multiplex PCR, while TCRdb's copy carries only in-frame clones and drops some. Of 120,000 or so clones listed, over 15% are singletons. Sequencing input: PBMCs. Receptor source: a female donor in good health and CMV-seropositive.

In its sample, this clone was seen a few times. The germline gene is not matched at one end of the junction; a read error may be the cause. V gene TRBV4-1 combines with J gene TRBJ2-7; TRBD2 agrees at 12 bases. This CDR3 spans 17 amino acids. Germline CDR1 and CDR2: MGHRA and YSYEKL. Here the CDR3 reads CASSQIKPGLAGYEQHF. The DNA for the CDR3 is TGCGCCAGCAGTCAGATTAAACCGGGACTAGCGGGCTACGAGCAGCACTTC.

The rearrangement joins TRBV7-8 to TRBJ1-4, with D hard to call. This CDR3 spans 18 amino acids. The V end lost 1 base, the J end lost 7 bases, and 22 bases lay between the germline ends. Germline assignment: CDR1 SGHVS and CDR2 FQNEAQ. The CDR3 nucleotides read TGTGCCAGCAGCTTAGGCCATCTGCGAGGGTATGAATCTGAAAAACTGTTTTTT. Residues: CASSLGHLRGYESEKLFF. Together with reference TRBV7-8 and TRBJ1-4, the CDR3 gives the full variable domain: GAGVSQSPRYKVAKRGQDVALRCDPISGHVSLFWYQQALGQGPEFLTYFQNEAQLDKSGLPSDRFFAERPEGSVSTLKIQRTQQEDSAVYLCASSLGHLRGYESEKLFFGSGTQLSVL.

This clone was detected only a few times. This CDR3 is CASSQGAGFWNTEAFF. The CDR3 DNA sequence: TGTGCCAGCAGCCAAGGGGCAGGGTTCTGGAACACTGAAGCTTTCTTT. V and J are TRBV14 and TRBJ1-1; a possible D gene is TRBD1 (5 bases). V lost 1 base and J 1 base, leaving 13 bases between the germline ends. This CDR3 contains 16 residues. Germline V gene data show CDR1 as SGHDN and CDR2 as FVKESK.

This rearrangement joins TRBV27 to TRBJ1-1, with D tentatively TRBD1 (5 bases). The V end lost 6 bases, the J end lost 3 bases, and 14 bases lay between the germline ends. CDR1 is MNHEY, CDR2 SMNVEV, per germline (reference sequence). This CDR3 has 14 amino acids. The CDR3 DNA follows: TGTGCCAGCAGCTTAAGGGGCTGGGACACTGAAGCTTTCTTT. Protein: CASSLRGWDTEAFF.